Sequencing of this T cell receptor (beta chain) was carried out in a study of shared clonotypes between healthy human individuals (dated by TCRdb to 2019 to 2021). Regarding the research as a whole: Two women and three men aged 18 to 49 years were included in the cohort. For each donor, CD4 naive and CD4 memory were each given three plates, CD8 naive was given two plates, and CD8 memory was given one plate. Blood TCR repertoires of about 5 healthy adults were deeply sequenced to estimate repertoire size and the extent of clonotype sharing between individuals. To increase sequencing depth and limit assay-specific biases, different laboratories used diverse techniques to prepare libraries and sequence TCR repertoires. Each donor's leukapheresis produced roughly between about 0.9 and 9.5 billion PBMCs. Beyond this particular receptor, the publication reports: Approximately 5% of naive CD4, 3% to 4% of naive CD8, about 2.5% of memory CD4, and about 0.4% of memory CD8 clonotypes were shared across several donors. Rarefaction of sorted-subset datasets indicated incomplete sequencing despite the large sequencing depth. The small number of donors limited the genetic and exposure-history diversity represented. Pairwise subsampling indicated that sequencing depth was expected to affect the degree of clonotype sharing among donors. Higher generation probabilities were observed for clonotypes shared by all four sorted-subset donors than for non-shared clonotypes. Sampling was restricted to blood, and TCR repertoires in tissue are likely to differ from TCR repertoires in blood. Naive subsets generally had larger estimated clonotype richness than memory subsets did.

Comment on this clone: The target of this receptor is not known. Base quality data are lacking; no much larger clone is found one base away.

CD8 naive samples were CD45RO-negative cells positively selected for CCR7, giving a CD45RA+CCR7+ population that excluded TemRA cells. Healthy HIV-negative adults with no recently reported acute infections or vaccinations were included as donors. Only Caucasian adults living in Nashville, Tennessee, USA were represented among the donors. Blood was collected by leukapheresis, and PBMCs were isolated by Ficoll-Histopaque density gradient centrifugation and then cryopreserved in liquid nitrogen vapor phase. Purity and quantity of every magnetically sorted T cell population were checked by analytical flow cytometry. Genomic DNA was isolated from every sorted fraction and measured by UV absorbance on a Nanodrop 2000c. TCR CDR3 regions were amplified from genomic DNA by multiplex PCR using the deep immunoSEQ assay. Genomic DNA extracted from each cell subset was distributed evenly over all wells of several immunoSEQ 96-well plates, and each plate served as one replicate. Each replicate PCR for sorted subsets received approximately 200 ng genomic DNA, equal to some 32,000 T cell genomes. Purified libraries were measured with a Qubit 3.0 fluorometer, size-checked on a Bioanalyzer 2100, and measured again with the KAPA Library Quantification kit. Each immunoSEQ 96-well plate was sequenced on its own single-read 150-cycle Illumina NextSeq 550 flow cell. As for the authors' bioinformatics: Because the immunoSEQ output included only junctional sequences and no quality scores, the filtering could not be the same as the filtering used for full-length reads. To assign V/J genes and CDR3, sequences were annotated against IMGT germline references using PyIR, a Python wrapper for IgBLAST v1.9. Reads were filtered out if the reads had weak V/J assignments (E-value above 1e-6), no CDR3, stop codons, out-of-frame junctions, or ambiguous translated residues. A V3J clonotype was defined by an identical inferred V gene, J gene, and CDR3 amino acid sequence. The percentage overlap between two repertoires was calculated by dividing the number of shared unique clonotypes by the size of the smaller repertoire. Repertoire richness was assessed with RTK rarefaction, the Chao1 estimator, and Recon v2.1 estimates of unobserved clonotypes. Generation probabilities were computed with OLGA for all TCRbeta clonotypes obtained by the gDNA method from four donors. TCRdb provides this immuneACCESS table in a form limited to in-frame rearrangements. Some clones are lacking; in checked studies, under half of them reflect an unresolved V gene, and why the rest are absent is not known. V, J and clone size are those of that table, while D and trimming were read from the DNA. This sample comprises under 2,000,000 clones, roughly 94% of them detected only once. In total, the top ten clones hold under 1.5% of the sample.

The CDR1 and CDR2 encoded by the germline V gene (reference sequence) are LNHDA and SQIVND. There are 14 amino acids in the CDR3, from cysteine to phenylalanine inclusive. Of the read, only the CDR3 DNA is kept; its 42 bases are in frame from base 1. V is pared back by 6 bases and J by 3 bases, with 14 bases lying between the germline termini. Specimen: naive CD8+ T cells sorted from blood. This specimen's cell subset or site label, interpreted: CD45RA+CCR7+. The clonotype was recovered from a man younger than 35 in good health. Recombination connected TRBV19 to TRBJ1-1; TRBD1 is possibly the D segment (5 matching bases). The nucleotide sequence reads TGTGCCAGTAGCATGACAGTCGCGTACACTGAAGCTTTCTTT. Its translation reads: CASSMTVAYTEAFF.